Listed here are 21 T cell receptor beta chains from one sample, sequenced in a study of blood T cell repertoires in COVID-19. The table came from immunoSEQ multiplex PCR; TCRdb's copy has only in-frame clones and leaves some out. The table shows fewer than 80,000 clones, with roughly 70% occurring only once. The specimen sequenced was peripheral blood. These TCRs come from a man aged 55 to 70 with acute or convalescent COVID-19.

J is TRBJ2-2 and V is TRBV6-5; 8 bases align to TRBD1. J lost 6 bases, V lost 8 bases, and 8 bases had no gene match. Germline V gene lookup returns CDR1 MNHEY and CDR2 SVGAGI. This CDR3 has 14 amino acids. CDR3 bases: TGTGCCAGCGGATTGACAGGGGCGGCCGGGGAGCTGTTTTTT. This translates into CASGLTGAAGELFF.

V and J are TRBV14 and TRBJ1-1; D is perhaps TRBD1 (6 bases). This CDR3 spans 14 amino acids. The V gene's germline CDR1 is SGHDN and CDR2 FVKESK. The V end lost 3 bases, the J end lost 5 bases, and 13 bases lay between the germline ends. CDR3 bases: TGTGCCAGCAGCCAGTACAGGGAATTGACTGAAGCTTTCTTT. As protein: CASSQYRELTEAFF. The full variable domain, rest sourced from reference TRBV14 and TRBJ1-1, is EAGVTQFPSHSVIEKGQTVTLRCDPISGHDNLYWYRRVMGKEIKFLLHFVKESKQDESGMPNNRFLAERTGGTYSTLKVQPAELEDSGVYFCASSQYRELTEAFFGQGTRLTVV.

The chain is built from TRBV7-9 and TRBJ2-7, with 8 bases lining up with TRBD2. The germline V gene encodes CDR1 SEHNR and CDR2 FQNEAQ (reference sequence). Unmatched junction bases numbered 12, after V lost 0 bases and J lost 5 bases. The CDR3 loop spans 17 amino acids. The CDR3 region is CASSLARGAGEVNEQYF. The CDR3 nucleotides are TGTGCCAGCAGCTTAGCCCGGGGAGCGGGAGAGGTCAACGAGCAGTACTTC. Full variable domain (rest looked up from reference TRBV7-9 and TRBJ2-7): DTGVSQNPRHKITKRGQNVTFRCDPISEHNRLYWYRQTLGQGPEFLTYFQNEAQLEKSRLLSDRFSAERPKGSFSTLEIQRTEQGDSAMYLCASSLARGAGEVNEQYFGPGTRLTVT.

The chain has TRBV12-3 or TRBV12-4 and TRBJ1-2; possible D gene TRBD1, 5 bases. V lost 6 bases and J 4 bases, leaving 9 bases between the germline ends. CDR3 length equals 12 residues. The CDR3 loop is CASRPQGYGYTF. CDR3 nucleotides: TGTGCCAGCAGGCCCCAGGGCTATGGCTACACCTTC.

The chain has TRBV5-1 and TRBJ2-1, with no clear D. V shed 2 bases and J shed 0 bases, with 12 bases lying between them. Germline V gene data show CDR1 as SGHRS and CDR2 as YFSETQ. The CDR3 spans 16 residues. CDR3 sequence (DNA): TGCGCCAGCAGCTTTTCACCGGTGAACTCCTACAATGAGCAGTTCTTC. Residues: CASSFSPVNSYNEQFF.

This clone was seen only a few times. V usage is TRBV2 and J usage is TRBJ1-5, with 7 nucleotides matching TRBD1. V trimming: 9 bases; J trimming: 4 bases; junction bases outside the gene matches: 6. The CDR3 is 13 amino acids. CDR1 and CDR2 from the germline V gene are SNHLY and FYNNEI. The CDR3 region has the DNA TGTGCCAGTGTACAGGGGCGGAATCAGCCCCAGCATTTT. As protein: CASVQGRNQPQHF.

The chain is built from TRBV6-1 and TRBJ1-2, with D perhaps matching TRBD1 (5 bases). This CDR3 is 15 amino acids long. The germline V and J ends were trimmed by 0 bases and 6 bases, with 14 bases remaining between them. The germline CDR1 and CDR2 sequences are MNHNS and SASEGT. The CDR3 reads CASSEAPGWGDGYTF. The CDR3 DNA follows: TGTGCCAGCAGTGAAGCGCCAGGGTGGGGGGATGGCTACACCTTC.

There are a few counts of this clone. The CDR3 reads CASRFTGRLAEAFF. In DNA, the CDR3 is TGTGCCAGCAGGTTTACAGGGCGCCTTGCTGAAGCTTTCTTT. The rearrangement joins TRBV28 to TRBJ1-1; D perhaps matches TRBD1 (6 bases). The ends were cut back, 6 bases at V and 6 bases at J, with 17 bases in the middle. The germline gives CDR1 MDHEN, CDR2 SYDVKM. The CDR3 totals 14 residues. Using reference TRBV28 and TRBJ1-1 for the parts outside the CDR3, the full variable domain is DVKVTQSSRYLVKRTGEKVFLECVQDMDHENMFWYRQDPGLGLRLIYFSYDVKMKEKGDIPEGYSVSREKKERFSLILESASTNQTSMYLCASRFTGRLAEAFFGQGTRLTVV.

J is TRBJ2-3 and V is TRBV2; D is possibly TRBD1 (6 bases). CDR1 and CDR2 (germline): SNHLY, FYNNEI. The V and J ends lost 6 bases and 4 bases respectively, with 17 bases between them. CDR3 length: 15 amino acids. As DNA, the CDR3 is TGTGCCAGCAGCCCCCAGGGGAATTGGGCAGATACGCAGTATTTT. Protein product: CASSPQGNWADTQYF.

This clone was counted between two and nine times. DNA for the CDR3: TGTGCCAGCAGTTGGGACAGTATCTCCTCCCTCCACTTT. Translated, it gives CASSWDSISSLHF. The J gene is TRBJ1-6, the V gene TRBV28; 7 nucleotides agree with TRBD1. Germline V CDR1 and CDR2: MDHEN, SYDVKM. V shed 4 bases and J 14 bases; nucleotides not matched to a gene: 8. The CDR3 spans 13 residues.

The chain has TRBV18 and TRBJ1-1, with unresolved D. The CDR3 extends over 15 amino acids. CDR1 is KGHSH and CDR2 is LQKENI in the germline V gene. V lost 3 bases to trimming and J lost 0 bases, with 11 bases between them. The CDR3 DNA reads as TGTGCCAGCTCACCGGAGGCGGGGATGAACACTGAAGCTTTCTTT. Residues: CASSPEAGMNTEAFF.

J is TRBJ1-1 and V is TRBV7-9; TRBD1 matches at 9 bases. Germline CDR1 is SEHNR and CDR2 is FQNEAQ (reference sequence). This CDR3 spans 17 amino acids. V shed 5 bases and J 2 bases; nucleotides not matched to a gene: 12. For the CDR3, the DNA is TGTGCCAGCAGCCCCCGGACAGGGGTTGGGGATAACACTGAAGCTTTCTTT. Encoded protein: CASSPRTGVGDNTEAFF. The whole variable domain, remainder taken from reference TRBV7-9 and TRBJ1-1, is DTGVSQNPRHKITKRGQNVTFRCDPISEHNRLYWYRQTLGQGPEFLTYFQNEAQLEKSRLLSDRFSAERPKGSFSTLEIQRTEQGDSAMYLCASSPRTGVGDNTEAFFGQGTRLTVV.

This clone has just one count. This chain uses TRBV18 with TRBJ2-4, with D possibly matching TRBD2 (5 bases). Germline CDR1 reads KGHSH; CDR2 reads LQKENI. The CDR3 spans 17 residues. V was clipped by 0 bases and J by 5 bases, with 17 bases between them. Written as DNA, the CDR3 is TGTGCCAGCTCACCACCGAAACCGGGATCCCTGGAAAACATTCAGTACTTC. Encoded protein: CASSPPKPGSLENIQYF.

The J gene is TRBJ1-5, the V gene TRBV4-1; 7 bases fit TRBD1. This CDR3 has 15 amino acids. The ends lost 0 bases at V and 8 bases at J; junction bases unmatched: 7. Per germline, CDR1 MGHRA and CDR2 YSYEKL. The CDR3 DNA follows: TGCGCCAGCAGCCAAGAGGGCAGGGGGATCAAGCCCCAGCATTTT. This sequence encodes CASSQEGRGIKPQHF.

The chain couples TRBV30 to TRBJ2-7, with D possibly matching TRBD2 (6 bases). This CDR3 comprises 12 residues. Between the trimmed V and J ends, which lost 0 bases and 4 bases, there was a span of 7 bases. The V gene's germline CDR1 is GTSNPN and CDR2 SVGIG (reference sequence). In nucleotides, the CDR3 is TGTGCCTGGAGTGTTGGGACTTACGAGCAGTACTTC. Translated: CAWSVGTYEQYF.

Here the CDR3 DNA reads TGTGCCAGCTCACCGAGACAGGGCGCGGGAGATACGCAGTATTTT. It yields the protein CASSPRQGAGDTQYF. This chain joins TRBV18 and TRBJ2-3; 7 bases line up with TRBD1. Germline CDR1 KGHSH, CDR2 LQKENI. The CDR3 loop spans 15 amino acids. V dropped 3 bases and J dropped 5; count of bases not matched to a gene: 8.

The J gene is TRBJ2-5, the V gene TRBV4-1; 10 nucleotides line up with TRBD2. Trimming at V came to 5 bases and at J to 3 bases, leaving 6 bases not matched to a gene. Looked up from germline, CDR1 is MGHRA and CDR2 is YSYEKL. The CDR3 extends over 15 amino acids. In DNA, the CDR3 is TGCGCCAGCAGCTTCGGGCTAGCGGGAGAAGAGACCCAGTACTTC. It is translated as CASSFGLAGEETQYF.

This clone has more than one count but fewer than ten. Other DNA sequences of this sample code for an identical CDR3. The chain has TRBV3-1 (or the pseudogene TRBV3-2) and TRBJ2-5; 9 bases fit TRBD2. This CDR3 is built from 16 residues. Germline assignment: CDR1 LGHDT and CDR2 YNNKEL (reference sequence). With 0 bases clipped from V and 2 bases from J, the junction kept 4 bases outside the gene matches. CDR3 region: CASSQDGRGGQETQYF. The CDR3 region has the DNA TGTGCCAGCAGCCAAGACGGGCGGGGGGGACAAGAGACCCAGTACTTC.

The chain uses TRBV6-5 and TRBJ2-1, with 12 bases aligning to TRBD1. J gave up 9 bases and V 2 bases, and 8 bases lay outside the gene matches. The CDR3 runs 16 residues. In germline, CDR1 is MNHEY, CDR2 SVGAGI. The CDR3, as DNA: TGTGCCAGCAGTTACAGCGTGGGACAGGGGGCCGGTGAGCAGTTCTTC. It yields the protein CASSYSVGQGAGEQFF.

For this clone: The sample has other DNA sequences that encode this CDR3 too. The genes are TRBV7-9 and TRBJ2-3, with 11 bases lining up with TRBD2. The CDR3 sequence is 16 residues long. Germline assignment: CDR1 SEHNR and CDR2 FQNEAQ (reference sequence). V was clipped by 5 bases and J by 1 base; unmatched bases: 5. DNA of the CDR3: TGTGCCAGCAGCCTCGCTAGCGGGGGGCGCACAGATACGCAGTATTTT. Its protein product is CASSLASGGRTDTQYF.

The V and J genes are TRBV9 and TRBJ1-6; TRBD1 matches at 10 bases. This CDR3 has 15 residues. The germline gives CDR1 SGDLS, CDR2 YYNGEE. J gave up 7 bases and V 3 bases, and 4 bases lay outside the gene matches. The CDR3 region has the DNA TGTGCCAGCAGCGGGGGACAGGGGAGGAATTCACCCCTCCACTTT. This codes for CASSGGQGRNSPLHF.